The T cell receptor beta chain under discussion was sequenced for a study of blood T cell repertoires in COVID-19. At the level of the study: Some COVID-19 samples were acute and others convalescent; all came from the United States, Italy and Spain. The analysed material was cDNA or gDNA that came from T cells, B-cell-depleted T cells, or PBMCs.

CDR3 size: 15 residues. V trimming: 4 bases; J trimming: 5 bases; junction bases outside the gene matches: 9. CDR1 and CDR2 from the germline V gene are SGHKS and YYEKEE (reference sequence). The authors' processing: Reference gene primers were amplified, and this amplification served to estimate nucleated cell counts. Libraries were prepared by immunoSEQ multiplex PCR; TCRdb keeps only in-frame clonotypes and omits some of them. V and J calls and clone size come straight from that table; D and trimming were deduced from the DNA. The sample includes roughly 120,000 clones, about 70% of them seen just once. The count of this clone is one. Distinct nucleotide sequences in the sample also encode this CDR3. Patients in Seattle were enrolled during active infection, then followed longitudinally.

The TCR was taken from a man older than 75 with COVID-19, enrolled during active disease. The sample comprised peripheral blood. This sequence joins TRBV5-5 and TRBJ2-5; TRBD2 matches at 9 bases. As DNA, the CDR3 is TGTGCCAGCAGCCGGAAACTAGCGGGTGGGGAGACCCAGTACTTC. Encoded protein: CASSRKLAGGETQYF.